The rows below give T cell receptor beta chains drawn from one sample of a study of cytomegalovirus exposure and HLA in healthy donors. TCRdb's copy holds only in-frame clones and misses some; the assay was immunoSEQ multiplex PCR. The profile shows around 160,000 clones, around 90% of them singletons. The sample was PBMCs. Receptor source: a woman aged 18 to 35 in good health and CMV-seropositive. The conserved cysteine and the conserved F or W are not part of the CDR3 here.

CDR3 protein: ASSQDRDLYNEQF
J gene: TRBJ2-1
V gene: TRBV14

CDR3 protein: ASTRPAGESEKLF
J gene: TRBJ1-4
V gene: TRBV19

CDR3 protein: ASSSQGRSGYT
J gene: TRBJ1-2
V gene: TRBV5-6

CDR3 protein: ASSVATGQGPGSYEQY
J gene: TRBJ2-7
V gene: TRBV9

CDR3 protein: ASRKGLAGGPAGELF
J gene: TRBJ2-2
V gene: TRBV2

CDR3 protein: ASSATRETY
J gene: TRBJ2-7
V gene: TRBV7-3

CDR3 protein: ASTGGPNTGELF
J gene: TRBJ2-2
V gene: TRBV5-1

CDR3 protein: ASSFGRRDEQY
J gene: TRBJ2-7
V gene: TRBV27

CDR3 protein: ASSTGGGARYGYT
J gene: TRBJ1-2
V gene: TRBV5-4

CDR3 protein: ASSSIAGGPGEQF
J gene: TRBJ2-1
V gene: TRBV28

CDR3 protein: ASSQAQSSGYYEQY
J gene: TRBJ2-7
V gene: TRBV4-1

CDR3 protein: ASSPDFHHTGTGGGEDTEAF
J gene: TRBJ1-1
V gene: TRBV27

CDR3 protein: ASTLTRVNYGYT
J gene: TRBJ1-2
V gene: TRBV6-1

CDR3 protein: ASSEAQNQPQH
J gene: TRBJ1-5
V gene: TRBV6-1

CDR3 protein: ASSVPNGKVY
J gene: TRBJ1-3
V gene: TRBV9

CDR3 protein: ASSLQGPRTEAF
J gene: TRBJ1-1
V gene: TRBV6-5

CDR3 protein: ASSWGLGGSYEQY
J gene: TRBJ2-7
V gene: TRBV11-2

CDR3 protein: ASRVDRGLNEKLF
J gene: TRBJ1-4
V gene: TRBV7-2

CDR3 protein: ASSLGEELF
J gene: TRBJ1-4
V gene: TRBV7-9

CDR3 protein: ASSSRDSPGVSYEQY
J gene: TRBJ2-7
V gene: TRBV7-9

CDR3 protein: ASSSTTGLEQY
J gene: TRBJ2-7
V gene: TRBV11-3

CDR3 protein: ASSLRQGSGEQY
J gene: TRBJ2-7
V gene: TRBV28

CDR3 protein: SVREGQRGSPLH
J gene: TRBJ1-6
V gene: TRBV29-1

CDR3 protein: ASSTTGGLETQY
J gene: TRBJ2-5
V gene: TRBV7-7

CDR3 protein: ASSQSASKVVTRRGGPGELF
J gene: TRBJ2-2
V gene: TRBV23-1

CDR3 protein: AISEAGYNEQF
J gene: TRBJ2-1
V gene: TRBV10-3

CDR3 protein: ALPGQGGFTDTQY
J gene: TRBJ2-3
V gene: TRBV2

CDR3 protein: ASSELALYGYT
J gene: TRBJ1-2
V gene: TRBV25-1

CDR3 protein: ASGTANQPQH
J gene: TRBJ1-5
V gene: TRBV6-6

CDR3 protein: AISDRGGSYEQY
J gene: TRBJ2-7
V gene: TRBV10-3

CDR3 protein: ASSLVSPSSSYNSPLH
J gene: TRBJ1-6
V gene: TRBV5-1

CDR3 protein: ASHLAGNTGELF
J gene: TRBJ2-2
V gene: TRBV5-1

CDR3 protein: ASSQAQGQPQH
J gene: TRBJ1-5
V gene: TRBV4-3

CDR3 protein: ASSSQTSGASNEQF
J gene: TRBJ2-1
V gene: TRBV7-2

CDR3 protein: ASSELNYEQY
J gene: TRBJ2-7
V gene: TRBV10-2

CDR3 protein: ASSPQTGENIQY
J gene: TRBJ2-4
V gene: TRBV18

CDR3 protein: ASSQDPNYSGNTIY
J gene: TRBJ1-3
V gene: TRBV4-2

CDR3 protein: ASSRDTGGTEAF
J gene: TRBJ1-1
V gene: TRBV5-4

CDR3 protein: ASSPGRGAGDYGYT
J gene: TRBJ1-2
V gene: TRBV5-5

CDR3 protein: ASSPDRGVRAKAEKLF
J gene: TRBJ1-4
V gene: TRBV7-8

CDR3 protein: ASSPTQTGNEQY
J gene: TRBJ2-7
V gene: TRBV27

CDR3 protein: ASSARGVDQPQH
J gene: TRBJ1-5
V gene: TRBV9

CDR3 protein: ASSDWPSGGAETQY
J gene: TRBJ2-5
V gene: TRBV10-2

CDR3 protein: ASSALWSSGNTIY
J gene: TRBJ1-3
V gene: TRBV6-1

CDR3 protein: ASSVSGELF
J gene: TRBJ2-2
V gene: TRBV9

CDR3 protein: ASSYYSTDTQY
J gene: TRBJ2-3
V gene: TRBV6-6

CDR3 protein: ASSAENTEAF
J gene: TRBJ1-1
V gene: TRBV9

CDR3 protein: ASTSSRDTQY
J gene: TRBJ2-3
V gene: TRBV2

CDR3 protein: ASSYSGTGIYEQY
J gene: TRBJ2-7
V gene: TRBV27

CDR3 protein: ASSLDPGLMNTEAF
J gene: TRBJ1-1
V gene: TRBV5-1

CDR3 protein: ASSASPDRPYGYT
J gene: TRBJ1-2
V gene: TRBV9

CDR3 protein: ASSLARSYGYT
J gene: TRBJ1-2
V gene: TRBV5-1

CDR3 protein: ASSFSRDGGYNSPLH
J gene: TRBJ1-6
V gene: TRBV7-6